This record covers a single T cell receptor beta chain. No antigen is known for it. The entry originates in a study of T cell responses to AZD1222 COVID-19 vaccine. Clones were read by immunoSEQ multiplex PCR, and TCRdb kept only the in-frame ones, dropping some. The top ten hold 4% to 4.5% of the sample, which has 95,000 to 150,000 clones, over 85% seen once. Per the germline V gene, CDR1 is MNHEY and CDR2 is SVGAGI. The V gene lost 7 bases and the J gene lost 0 bases, with 9 bases spanning the gap. The CDR3 sequence is 13 residues long. Study findings and constraints: Rises in breadth and depth of Spike-specific TCRs came after two AZD1222 doses. The donor cohort was predominantly white British with a female majority, and clonal diversity may have been underestimated. Without day 14 samples, only post-peak T cell repertoires were studied. As reported, nearly half of all spike-specific TCRs target variant regions that are unmutated.

The source of this sequence is an adult in good health. This sequence joins TRBV6-5 and TRBJ1-1; D is uncertain. The sequenced sample was peripheral blood, obtained on day 0 of AZD1222 vaccination. As DNA, the CDR3 is TGTGCCAGCACGGACTTGATGAACACTGAAGCTTTCTTT. This gives the protein CASTDLMNTEAFF.